This T cell receptor beta chain is from a study of Ad26.COV2.S vaccination and SARS-CoV-2 variants. Background on the study: Donor allocation was to the COV1001 Ad26.COV2.S trial arm. Once, or twice with 56 days between doses, Ad26.COV2.S was given intramuscularly. Study results and limitations: Participants in the vaccine arm had higher spike-specific TCR breadth; placebo recipients had lower. Across vaccine and placebo recipients, the breadth of non-spike TCRs was similar.

Treatment given: over 15 received Ad26.COV2.S at low or high dose, single or two shots; roughly 5 received placebo; per-sample allocation not given. Material that was analyzed had been drawn on day 63 after the first vaccine or placebo injection. CDR3 size: 12 residues. With 6 bases removed from V and 7 bases from J, the gap between germline ends came to 10 bases. The protocol was immunoSEQ multiplex PCR, while the TCRdb copy is restricted to in-frame clones and leaves out a portion. The sample yields around 450,000 clones, 75% to 90% seen once. In regard to this clone: Its matching antigen is unknown.

The TCR originated in a person aged 18-60 years who received the Ad26.COV2.S COVID-19 vaccine or a placebo. The rearrangement uses TRBV12-3 or TRBV12-4 and TRBJ1-5; unclear D gene. Sequencing was performed on peripheral blood, taken in a trial of Ad26.COV2.S vaccine versus placebo. The CDR3 DNA reads as TGTGCCAGCAGCCTTCCGGCCCAGCCCCAGCATTTT. As protein: CASSLPAQPQHF.